Listed below are T cell receptor beta chains from one sample, sequenced in a study of blood T cell repertoires in COVID-19. The data were produced by immunoSEQ multiplex PCR, yet TCRdb's version contains in-frame clones alone and is incomplete. The table lists 86,000 or so clones, around 80% of them singletons. Sequenced sample: peripheral blood. The receptors were sampled from a man in his sixties or seventies with acute or convalescent COVID-19. Both conserved end residues are part of each CDR3. The order of the fields is J gene, clone size, V gene, CDR3 protein. For some rows the clone size is stated as once, few or many, or as a class when expanded; others skip it.

TRBJ1-4 | . | TRBV9 | CASSVGQGNEKLFF
TRBJ2-2 | . | TRBV2 | CASSEERLTGELFF
TRBJ2-1 | . | TRBV5-4 | CASSPSRLAGNEQFF
TRBJ1-2 | . | TRBV9 | CASSVGGQGPGYTF
TRBJ1-2 | few | TRBV12-3/TRBV12-4 | CASSRGTVGYTF
TRBJ1-2 | . | TRBV27 | CASSLNRSGRGGYTF
TRBJ2-3 | . | TRBV7-9 | CASSLRRVTDTQYF
TRBJ1-6 | . | TRBV27 | CASSLWAAGRNSPLHF
TRBJ1-1 | . | TRBV10-1 | CASSETGSMNTEAFF
TRBJ2-7 | . | TRBV7-8 | CASSLSGGVSSYEQYF
TRBJ1-2 | . | TRBV3-1/TRBV3-2 | CASSQDLGSRYGYTF
TRBJ1-1 | few | TRBV19 | CASSIQGTRNTEAFF
TRBJ2-5 | . | TRBV28 | CASKTGGGAVETQYF
TRBJ2-2 | . | TRBV28 | CATDPGQGAGELFF
TRBJ2-5 | . | TRBV27 | CASSPHPTAGETQYF
TRBJ1-6 | . | TRBV6-5 | CASSPQGANSPLHF
TRBJ2-1 | . | TRBV29-1 | CSADRELNEQFF
TRBJ1-2 | few | TRBV6-1 | CASREGQGYYGYTF
TRBJ2-4 | . | TRBV18 | CASSQGQGSGGKNIQYF
TRBJ2-4 | . | TRBV19 | CASSFPGTSGGKNIQYF
TRBJ1-3 | . | TRBV27 | CASSLSRPRSGNTIYF
TRBJ2-1 | once | TRBV24-1 | CATSHGTGGNDEQFF
TRBJ2-1 | . | TRBV5-1 | CASSLDSSNNEQFF
TRBJ1-3 | . | TRBV6-5 | CASSPGGNTIYF
TRBJ1-5 | once | TRBV19 | CASSIGVVGTGEDQPQHF
TRBJ2-2 | . | TRBV7-8 | CASSLTSGGSGELFF
TRBJ1-5 | . | TRBV28 | CASLGGGIGKDQPQHF
TRBJ1-5 | . | TRBV3-1/TRBV3-2 | CASSQDRGQPQHF
TRBJ2-5 | . | TRBV5-1 | CASPRRGEETQYF
TRBJ2-6 | . | TRBV28 | CASSPDSPSGANVLTF
TRBJ1-6 | . | TRBV18 | CASSPDRESSPLHF
TRBJ2-1 | . | TRBV7-9 | CASSSFTTSGVYNEQFF
TRBJ1-2 | few | TRBV6-5 | CASSTGQGASNGYTF
TRBJ2-1 | . | TRBV5-1 | CAKTFSEQFF
TRBJ2-3 | few | TRBV7-9 | CASSSGTGVTDTQYF
TRBJ2-2 | . | TRBV2 | CASSIRENGELFF
TRBJ2-2 | . | TRBV7-9 | CATSKESYTGELFF
TRBJ1-2 | . | TRBV18 | CASSLGGDYGYTF
TRBJ2-1 | once | TRBV5-4 | CASTTDRYNEQFF
TRBJ1-4 | . | TRBV4-2 | CASSRRGDEKLFF
TRBJ2-3 | . | TRBV7-8 | CASSLGRGGDTQYF
TRBJ2-7 | . | TRBV19 | CASSGRQGVYEQYF
TRBJ2-3 | . | TRBV19 | CASSMRHNGDTQYF
TRBJ2-3 | once | TRBV6-5 | CASTEGGGTDTQYF
TRBJ1-1 | . | TRBV7-3 | CASSIDRRAEAFF
TRBJ1-2 | . | TRBV28 | CASTGRGYGYTF
TRBJ1-2 | . | TRBV19 | CASSMVGQGGYGYTF
TRBJ1-2 | once | TRBV11-2 | CASSLAGVYGYTF
TRBJ1-6 | . | TRBV5-6 | CASSSAPGFENSPLHF
TRBJ1-2 | once | TRBV2 | CASSATGNPTDGYTF
TRBJ2-1 | . | TRBV11-2 | CASSSTRSVGRFF
TRBJ2-1 | . | TRBV5-4 | CASSSQGKIYNEQFF
TRBJ1-6 | . | TRBV20-1 | CSASSSTVGISPLHF
TRBJ1-6 | . | TRBV6-5 | CASSYSNRGLPLHF
TRBJ1-3 | . | TRBV9 | CASSVGGGISSGNTIYF
TRBJ2-2 | . | TRBV11-2 | CASSPPGPGELFF
TRBJ1-1 | . | TRBV25-1 | CASSLAGTEAFF